This T cell receptor (beta chain) emerged from a study of blood T cell repertoires in COVID-19 (dated by TCRdb to 2019 to 2021). The study in broad terms: Collaborator samples came from the United States, Italy and Spain and covered acute and convalescent phases of COVID-19. The material from the prospective study consisted of cDNA or gDNA derived from T cells, B-cell-depleted T cells, or PBMCs. Deeply sampled blood TCRbeta repertoires from subjects exposed to, actively infected with, or recovered from COVID-19 were included in the dataset. HLA class I and class II types, where available, came from metadata supplied by the sample provider rather than from assay-based typing. A de-identified subject ID, COVID-19 status, age in years and sex were almost always included in the sample metadata. The repertoires were released in a freely available public database meant as a resource for research on the immune response to SARS-CoV-2. The samples were drawn from the first 160 participants of the ongoing ImmuneRACE study and from 1,254 subjects provided by 6 global collaborators.

Each collaborating institution followed its own protocols to collect whole blood in K2EDTA tubes. For TCRbeta analysis, collaborators shipped samples in one of three forms: frozen whole blood, isolated PBMCs, or DNA extracted from either of those sample types. Overall results and qualifications from the work: The amount of clinical and demographic metadata varied by source and participant and was provided uncurated.

The immunoSEQ Assay, a bias-controlled multiplex PCR, was used to amplify TCRbeta CDR3 regions from genomic DNA. The authors' analysis ran thus. The number of nucleated cells in each sample was estimated by amplification of reference gene primers within the assay. Sequence reads were collapsed and filtered to measure the absolute abundance of every unique TCRbeta CDR3 rearrangement. Productive Simpson clonality was computed per sample as the square root of Simpson's diversity index over productive rearrangements. The clones in this table, taken by TCRdb from immuneACCESS, are in-frame only. Not every clone is retained; where verified, under half of the shortfall comes from an unresolved V gene, and the cause of the rest is unknown. Clone size and the V and J calls come from that table; the DNA yielded D and trimming. Here the sample has 61,000 or so clones; roughly three quarters occur a single time. About 5.5% of the sample lies in the top ten.

To note about this clone: Its antigen remains undetermined. No per-base quality is available; no much larger clone lies one base away.

Between the V and J ends, shortened by 2 bases and 7 bases respectively, the junction contains 13 bases. The CDR3 spans 14 residues, from the cysteine through the phenylalanine. Just the 42-base CDR3 DNA is kept, in frame starting at base 1. The germline V gene provides CDR1 SGDLS and CDR2 YYNGEE. The chain is made from TRBV9 and TRBJ1-5; TRBD1 is perhaps the D gene, given 5 matching bases. The TCR comes from a woman between 70 and 85 years old with acute or convalescent COVID-19. The sequenced sample was peripheral blood. The nucleotides read TGTGCCAGCAGCGTGGGAGGGGAGAGCCAGCCCCAGCATTTT. This translates into CASSVGGESQPQHF.